The T cell receptor beta chain under discussion was sequenced for a study of human T cells and chemical hapten exposure. Extraction of total RNA was performed on unfractionated whole blood. Trimming stripped 6 bases from V and 3 bases from J, with 12 bases between. Looked up from germline, CDR1 is DFQATT and CDR2 is SNEGSKA (reference sequence). The CDR3 runs 12 residues. TCRdb reprocessed the 5' RACE reads via MiXCR and lists one record per CDR3 protein. This sample carries around 140,000 distinct CDR3 sequences, roughly 4% of them seen once, and the ten largest clones take 1.3% to 1.5%. This clonotype was observed many times.

The origin of this receptor is a female donor in good health. The V call is TRBV20-1, the J call TRBJ2-7; a possible D gene is TRBD2 (5 bases). The CDR3 region is CSAVTGLYEQYF. The DNA for the CDR3 is TGCAGTGCGGTGACCGGACTCTACGAGCAGTACTTC.